The clone carrying this T cell receptor beta chain was counted many times. Its matching antigen is unknown. Preparation of the TCRbeta library used unique molecular identifiers. TCRdb itself ran the PCR reads through MiXCR, one entry per CDR3 protein. The sample lists about 350,000 distinct CDR3 sequences; roughly 17% were seen once. The germline V gene has CDR1 MNHEY and CDR2 SMNVEV (reference sequence). Trimming removed 6 bases from V and 5 bases from J, with 19 bases in between. The CDR3 extends over 15 amino acids. This entry belongs to a study of T-cell reconstitution after alpha-beta-depleted transplantation in children. General study results and limits: At one year after transplant, newly produced T cells mostly accounted for T-cell counts and diversity. Reportedly, only several hundred clones from non-depleted graft cells drove alpha-beta T-cell counts at about two months. For some patients, TCRbeta diversity was high at day 60 because of recipient T cells and thymic progenitors that survived.

The input for sequencing was PBMCs, mostly from graft donor cells, taken 360 days after TCRalphabeta/CD19-depleted stem cell transplant. The sequence derives from a male patient aged 2-9 years who had a stem cell transplant for acute lymphoblastic leukemia, so the T cells may come from the graft donor. This chain joins TRBV27 and TRBJ2-5; D gene ambiguous. As DNA, the CDR3 is TGTGCCAGCAGCCCCCTCCCACCTCTAGGGGAGACCCAGTACTTC. Translating it yields CASSPLPPLGETQYF.